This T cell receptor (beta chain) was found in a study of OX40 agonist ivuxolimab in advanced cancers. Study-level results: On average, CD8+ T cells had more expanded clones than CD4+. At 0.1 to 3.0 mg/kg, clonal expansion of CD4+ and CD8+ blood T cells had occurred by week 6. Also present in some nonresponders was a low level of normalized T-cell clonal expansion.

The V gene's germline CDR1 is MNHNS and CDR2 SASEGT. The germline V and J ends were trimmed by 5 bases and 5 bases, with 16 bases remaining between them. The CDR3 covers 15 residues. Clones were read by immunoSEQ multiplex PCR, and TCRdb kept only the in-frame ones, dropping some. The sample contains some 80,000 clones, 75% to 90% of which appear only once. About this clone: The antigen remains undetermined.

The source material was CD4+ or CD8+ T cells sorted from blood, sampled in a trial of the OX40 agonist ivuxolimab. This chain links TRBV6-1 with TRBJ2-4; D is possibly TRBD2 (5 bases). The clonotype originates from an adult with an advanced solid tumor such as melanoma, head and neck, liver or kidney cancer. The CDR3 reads CASSRGNALENIQYF. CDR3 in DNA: TGTGCCAGCAGTCGGGGTAATGCCCTTGAAAACATTCAGTACTTC.